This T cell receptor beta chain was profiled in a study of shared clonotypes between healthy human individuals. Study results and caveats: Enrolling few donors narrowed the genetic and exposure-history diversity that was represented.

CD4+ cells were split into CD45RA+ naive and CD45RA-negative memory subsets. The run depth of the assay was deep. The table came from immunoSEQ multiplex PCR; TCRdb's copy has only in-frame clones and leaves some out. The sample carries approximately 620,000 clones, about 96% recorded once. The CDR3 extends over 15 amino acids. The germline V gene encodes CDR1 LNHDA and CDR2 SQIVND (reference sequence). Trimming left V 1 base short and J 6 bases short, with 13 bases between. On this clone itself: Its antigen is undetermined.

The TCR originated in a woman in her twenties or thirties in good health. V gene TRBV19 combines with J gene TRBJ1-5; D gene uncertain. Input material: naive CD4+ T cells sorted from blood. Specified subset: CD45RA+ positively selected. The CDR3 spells CASSIGEGLGQPQHF. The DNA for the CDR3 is TGTGCCAGTAGTATAGGAGAAGGGCTGGGTCAGCCCCAGCATTTT. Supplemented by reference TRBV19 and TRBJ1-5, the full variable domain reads DGGITQSPKYLFRKEGQNVTLSCEQNLNHDAMYWYRQDPGQGLRLIYYSQIVNDFQKGDIAEGYSVSREKKESFPLTVTSAQKNPTAFYLCASSIGEGLGQPQHFGDGTRLSIL.